A single sample is the source of the 7 T cell receptor beta chains below, sequenced in a study of T cell responses to AZD1222 COVID-19 vaccine (dated by TCRdb to about 2021). Library preparation employed the immunoSEQ multiplex PCR assay. TCRdb holds this immuneACCESS table with in-frame rearrangements only. Some clones are missing; in checked studies, unresolved V genes explain under half, and the rest has no known cause. In all, the sample holds some 90,000 clones, and more than 70% of those were seen once. 15% to 20% of the sample is held by the ten biggest clonotypes. Explained via the paper, the time point label denotes: baseline before first vaccination. Sequenced material: peripheral blood, taken on day 0 of AZD1222 vaccination. The origin of the receptors is an adult in good health.

This sequence joins TRBV12-3 or TRBV12-4 and TRBJ2-7, with a tentative D call TRBD1 (5 bases). Trimming cost V 5 bases and J 3 bases, with 8 bases left between them. This CDR3 has 12 amino acids. The CDR3 region is CASSPDSYEQYF. CDR3 nucleotide sequence: TGTGCCAGCAGTCCTGACAGCTACGAGCAGTACTTC.

This clone was counted only a few times. This chain links TRBV2 with TRBJ1-5; D not resolved. The CDR3 length is 14 residues. Germline CDR1 is SNHLY and CDR2 is FYNNEI. V was pared by 3 bases and J by 0 bases, with 6 bases between. The CDR3, as DNA: TGTGCCAGCAGTGAGGTAAATAGCAATCAGCCCCAGCATTTT. This sequence encodes CASSEVNSNQPQHF.

This rearrangement joins TRBV18 to TRBJ1-5, with TRBD1 matching 12 bases. This CDR3 region has 20 residues. J was trimmed by 2 bases and V by 5 bases; bases with no gene match: 16. From germline, CDR1 is KGHSH and CDR2 LQKENI. CDR3 bases: TGTGCCAGCTCAGGACTTAGCCGGGGACAGGGGGCGCGAGGCAATCAGCCCCAGCATTTT. It specifies CASSGLSRGQGARGNQPQHF.

The rearrangement uses TRBV12-5 and TRBJ2-2; no clear D gene. Germline CDR1 and CDR2: LGHNT and FRNRAP. V shed 5 bases and J shed 3 bases, with 10 bases lying between them. The CDR3 consists of 14 residues. CDR3 sequence: CASGGRTDTGELFF. CDR3 bases: TGTGCTAGTGGTGGGCGAACAGACACCGGGGAGCTGTTTTTT.

The J gene is TRBJ1-5, the V gene TRBV19; D remains unclear. Trimming removed 4 bases from V and 0 bases from J, with 7 bases in between. The CDR3 extends over 14 amino acids. The germline V gene encodes CDR1 LNHDA and CDR2 SQIVND (reference sequence). The DNA of the CDR3 is TGTGCCAGTAGTAACGTTCCTAGCAATCAGCCCCAGCATTTT. Encoded protein: CASSNVPSNQPQHF.

The rearrangement links TRBV11-2 to TRBJ2-7, with D unresolved. Germline V gives CDR1 SGHAT, CDR2 FQNNGV. With 5 bases removed from V and 3 bases from J, the gap between germline ends came to 5 bases. The CDR3 consists of 11 residues. The CDR3 loop reads CASSTYYEQYF. CDR3 nucleotides: TGTGCCAGCAGCACGTACTACGAGCAGTACTTC.

This sequence joins TRBV5-1 and TRBJ1-4; D call uncertain. This CDR3 has 15 amino acids. Germline V gene sequence: CDR1 SGHRS, CDR2 YFSETQ. Trimming left V 6 bases short and J 2 bases short, with 14 bases between. CDR3 sequence: CASTLRGSTNEKLFF. CDR3 DNA sequence: TGCGCCAGCACCTTACGGGGTTCCACTAATGAAAAACTGTTTTTT.